This entry lists 16 T cell receptor beta chains sequenced from one sample in a study of Ad26.COV2.S vaccination and SARS-CoV-2 variants. Noted treatment: roughly 19 received Ad26.COV2.S at low or high dose, single or two shots; a few received placebo; per-sample allocation not given. Material that was analyzed had been drawn on day 63 after the first vaccine or placebo injection. Sequenced by immunoSEQ multiplex PCR; TCRdb stores in-frame clones only, minus some. The table lists around 400,000 clones, 90% of them singletons. This material consisted of peripheral blood, taken in a trial of Ad26.COV2.S vaccine versus placebo. The receptors were gathered from a person aged 18-65 years who received the Ad26.COV2.S COVID-19 vaccine or a placebo.

Worth noting for this clone: A read error may account for a junction end that differs from germline. This chain links TRBV7-7 with TRBJ2-5; 8 bases are shared with TRBD1. This CDR3 is built from 14 residues. Germline-derived CDR1 and CDR2 are SSHAT and FNYEAQ (reference sequence). Here the CDR3 DNA reads TGTGCTAGCAGCCCCCCTCAGGACAGGGTAGCCTGTTACTTC. It codes for CASSPPQDRVACYF.

A note on this clone: At the DNA level, this CDR3 is encoded by other sequences in the same sample as well. The chain carries TRBV5-1 and TRBJ2-7; TRBD2 agrees at 7 bases. CDR1 and CDR2 from the germline V gene are SGHRS and YFSETQ. The CDR3 loop spans 14 amino acids. V gave up 0 bases and J gave up 2 bases; unmatched junction bases: 2. This chain's CDR3 is CASSLAGGTYEQYF. CDR3 sequence (DNA): TGCGCCAGCAGCTTGGCGGGGGGTACCTACGAGCAGTACTTC.

J is TRBJ2-1 and V is TRBV10-1; TRBD2 is a possible D gene (5 bases). The germline V and J ends were trimmed by 7 bases and 4 bases, with 17 bases remaining between them. Germline V gene data show CDR1 as WNHNN and CDR2 as SYGVQD (reference sequence). This CDR3 is built from 15 residues. The CDR3 sequence: CASITISEKYNEQFF. The DNA for the CDR3 is TGCGCCAGCATTACGATTAGCGAGAAATACAATGAGCAGTTCTTC.

The rearrangement joins TRBV28 to TRBJ1-2, with D maybe TRBD1 (5 bases). The CDR3 consists of 12 residues. Germline loops: CDR1 MDHEN, CDR2 SYDVKM. V lost 7 bases to trimming and J lost 4 bases, with 10 bases between them. DNA for the CDR3: TGTGCCAGCACCTCAGGGAGCTATGGCTACACCTTC. It encodes CASTSGSYGYTF.

The J gene is TRBJ2-1, the V gene TRBV4-2, with 8 positions matching TRBD1. V was clipped by 1 base and J by 5 bases; unmatched bases: 7. CDR1 and CDR2 (germline): LGHNA, YNFKEQ. The CDR3 is 16 residues long. In DNA form, the CDR3 reads TGTGCCAGCAGCCAAGCAGGGGGCATCGGGAACAATGAGCAGTTCTTC. Amino acid sequence: CASSQAGGIGNNEQFF.

The gene calls are TRBV12-3 or TRBV12-4 and TRBJ2-7, with TRBD2 as a possible D gene (6 bases). The CDR3 sequence is 13 residues long. The V end was cut by 6 bases, the J end by 3 bases, with 12 bases between. The CDR3 spells CASSGTPLYEQYF. In nucleotides, the CDR3 is TGTGCCAGCAGCGGGACTCCCCTCTACGAGCAGTACTTC.

The chain joins TRBV3-1 (or the pseudogene TRBV3-2) to TRBJ2-1, with TRBD1 matching over 7 bases. Trimming at V came to 4 bases and at J to 3 bases, leaving 3 bases not matched to a gene. The CDR3 is 14 amino acids. The germline V gene encodes CDR1 LGHDT and CDR2 YNNKEL (reference sequence). CDR3 in DNA: TGTGCCAGCAGCCGAGGGGACAGCTACAATGAGCAGTTCTTC. Amino acids: CASSRGDSYNEQFF.

V is TRBV19 and J is TRBJ2-1; TRBD2 matches 7 bases. Germline CDR1 LNHDA, CDR2 SQIVND (reference sequence). The ends lost 1 base at V and 4 bases at J; junction bases unmatched: 7. The CDR3 has 16 residues. The CDR3 reads CASSIGGRGDYNEQFF. CDR3 bases: TGTGCCAGTAGTATAGGCGGGAGAGGGGATTACAATGAGCAGTTCTTC.

V and J are TRBV6-2 or TRBV6-3 and TRBJ2-6; no clear D gene. CDR3 size: 18 residues. Germline lookup yields CDR1 MNHEY and CDR2 SVGEGT. Deletions cut 6 bases from V and 0 bases from J, with 18 bases between. CDR3 protein: CASSPPLGKSSGANVLTF. The CDR3 DNA reads as TGTGCCAGCAGCCCCCCTTTGGGAAAGAGCTCTGGGGCCAACGTCCTGACTTTC.

The chain joins TRBV3-1 (or the pseudogene TRBV3-2) to TRBJ2-7; possibly TRBD1 or TRBD2 for D (5 bases each). CDR1 and CDR2 from the germline V gene are LGHDT and YNNKEL (reference sequence). There are 17 residues in the CDR3. V was trimmed by 3 bases and J by 0 bases, leaving 18 bases between them. The CDR3 nucleotides are TGTGCCAGCAGCCAGGCTCAACCCGGGACGAGCTCCTACGAGCAGTACTTC. It yields the protein CASSQAQPGTSSYEQYF.

The rearrangement joins TRBV19 to TRBJ2-1; 8 nucleotides match TRBD2. The CDR3 extends over 15 amino acids. Germline CDR1 reads LNHDA; CDR2 reads SQIVND (reference sequence). After removal of 4 bases from V and 9 bases from J, the junction contained 11 bases not matched to a gene. Here the CDR3 DNA reads TGTGCCAGTAGTAGCACAGGACTAGCAACTGGTGAGCAGTTCTTC. Translation: CASSSTGLATGEQFF.

The CDR3 coding sequence is TGTGCCTGGGCGGCGGGAGAGGAGACCCAGTACTTC. Its translation is CAWAAGEETQYF. The chain employs TRBV30 and TRBJ2-5; 7 bases map to TRBD2. The CDR3 runs to 12 residues. Germline lookup yields CDR1 GTSNPN and CDR2 SVGIG (reference sequence). Trimming at V came to 5 bases and at J to 5 bases, leaving 5 bases not matched to a gene.

The chain carries TRBV5-6 and TRBJ1-2, with D perhaps TRBD1 (5 bases). There are 15 residues in the CDR3. Germline CDR1 SGHDT, CDR2 YYEEEE. Trimming took 1 base from V and 4 from J, leaving 14 bases between them. CDR3 protein: CASSLPLGTFYGYTF. The CDR3 nucleotides are TGTGCCAGCAGCTTGCCCCTCGGGACCTTCTATGGCTACACCTTC.

V gene TRBV11-2 combines with J gene TRBJ2-1; 11 nucleotides line up with TRBD2. The germline CDR1 and CDR2 sequences are SGHAT and FQNNGV. The trim removed 2 bases at V and 3 bases at J, leaving 12 bases unmatched. This CDR3 has 19 amino acids. As DNA, the CDR3 is TGTGCCAGCAGCTTATACGGGACTAGCGGTAAGGCGGACTACAATGAGCAGTTCTTC. This codes for CASSLYGTSGKADYNEQFF.

The chain's CDR3 is CASSNRPGQGSTEAFF. CDR3 nucleotides: TGTGCCAGCAGCAACCGCCCGGGACAAGGGTCTACTGAAGCTTTCTTT. The chain recombines TRBV7-9 with TRBJ1-1; D possibly corresponds to TRBD1 (6 bases). V was clipped by 5 bases and J by 5 bases, with 21 bases between them. The germline CDR1 and CDR2 sequences are SEHNR and FQNEAQ (reference sequence). The CDR3 length is 16 residues.

The rearrangement links TRBV2 to TRBJ2-3, with 7 nucleotides matching TRBD2. V gave up 5 bases and J gave up 1 base; unmatched junction bases: 3. This CDR3 region has 14 residues. The V gene's germline CDR1 is SNHLY and CDR2 FYNNEI. The CDR3 here is CASSFGLGTDTQYF. CDR3 nucleotide sequence: TGTGCCAGCAGTTTCGGACTAGGCACAGATACGCAGTATTTT. The variable domain in full, with the rest retrieved from reference TRBV2 and TRBJ2-3, is EPEVTQTPSHQVTQMGQEVILRCVPISNHLYFYWYRQILGQKVEFLVSFYNNEISEKSEIFDDQFSVERPDGSNFTLKIRSTKLEDSAMYFCASSFGLGTDTQYFGPGTRLTVL.